Presented here are 9 T cell receptor beta chains from one specimen sequenced in a study of siplizumab effects on memory and regulatory T cells. The table came from immunoSEQ multiplex PCR; TCRdb's copy has only in-frame clones and leaves some out. The table lists approximately 94,000 clones, 90% to 95% of them singletons. Material for sequencing was CD8+ T cells sorted from blood. These TCRs come from a human donor in good health.

The V gene is TRBV5-4, the J gene TRBJ2-1; TRBD2 matches 8 bases. Germline V CDR1 and CDR2: SGHNT, YYREEE (reference sequence). V was pared by 4 bases and J by 5 bases, with 11 bases of the junction left unmatched. This CDR3 is 16 amino acids long. CDR3: CASSPFGRGVNNEQFF. The CDR3 DNA sequence: TGTGCCAGCAGCCCCTTCGGGCGGGGGGTAAACAATGAGCAGTTCTTC. Combining the CDR3 with reference TRBV5-4 and TRBJ2-1 gives the whole variable domain ETGVTQSPTHLIKTRGQQVTLRCSSQSGHNTVSWYQQALGQGPQFIFQYYREEENGRGNFPPRFSGLQFPNYSSELNVNALELDDSALYLCASSPFGRGVNNEQFFGPGTRLTVL.

This clone was counted a single time. The J gene is TRBJ1-3, the V gene TRBV5-6; D remains unclear. Trimming took off 3 bases at V and 3 bases at J, with 10 bases between the two ends. The germline V gene has CDR1 SGHDT and CDR2 YYEEEE. This CDR3 spans 14 amino acids. CDR3 amino acids: CASSSAGLGNTIYF. The CDR3 coding sequence is TGTGCCAGCAGCTCCGCCGGCCTTGGAAACACCATATATTTT.

CDR3 sequence reads: CAWGNGGTEAFF. CDR3 DNA sequence: TGTGCCTGGGGTAATGGAGGTACTGAAGCTTTCTTT. The chain couples TRBV30 to TRBJ1-1, with unresolved D. Per the germline V gene, CDR1 is GTSNPN and CDR2 is SVGIG (reference sequence). The CDR3 length is 12 residues. V lost 5 bases to trimming and J lost 5 bases, with 12 bases between them. The full variable domain, its missing parts supplied by reference TRBV30 and TRBJ1-1, is SQTIHQWPATLVQPVGSPLSLECTVEGTSNPNLYWYRQAAGRGLQLLFYSVGIGQISSEVPQNLSASRPQDRQFILSSKKLLLSDSGFYLCAWGNGGTEAFFGQGTRLTVV.

This chain connects TRBV5-1 to TRBJ2-5; no firm D call. V lost 0 bases and J 4 bases, leaving 16 bases between the germline ends. Germline CDR1 and CDR2: SGHRS and YFSETQ. This CDR3 region has 16 residues. CDR3: CASSLAMFAVTETQYF. As DNA, the CDR3 is TGCGCCAGCAGCTTGGCCATGTTTGCCGTCACAGAGACCCAGTACTTC. Drawing the rest from reference TRBV5-1 and TRBJ2-5, the complete variable domain is KAGVTQTPRYLIKTRGQQVTLSCSPISGHRSVSWYQQTPGQGLQFLFEYFSETQRNKGNFPGRFSGRQFSNSRSEMNVSTLELGDSALYLCASSLAMFAVTETQYFGPGTRLLVL.

The V gene is TRBV27, the J gene TRBJ2-7; tentative D call: TRBD2 (6 bases). This CDR3 region has 13 residues. The V and J ends lost 10 bases and 0 bases respectively, with 13 bases between them. The germline V gene encodes CDR1 MNHEY and CDR2 SMNVEV (reference sequence). The CDR3 DNA reads as TGTGCCACCATAGCGGTGCCCTCCTACGAGCAGTACTTC. It specifies CATIAVPSYEQYF.

The chain employs TRBV5-5 and TRBJ2-7; 10 bases align to TRBD1. The CDR3 covers 14 residues. Trimming at V came to 0 bases and at J to 7 bases, leaving 4 bases not matched to a gene. The germline gives CDR1 SGHKS, CDR2 YYEKEE (reference sequence). The CDR3 loop is CASSLVTGGGEQYF. In DNA form, the CDR3 reads TGTGCCAGCAGCTTGGTGACAGGGGGCGGGGAGCAGTACTTC.

The V and J genes are TRBV29-1 and TRBJ1-3, with D uncertain. Germline-derived CDR1 and CDR2 are SQVTM and ANQGSEA. The CDR3 is made up of 14 amino acids. V was cut by 7 bases and J by 0 bases, with 13 bases left in between. CDR3 nucleotides: TGCAGCGGCCTCATCCAGAGCTCTGGAAACACCATATATTTT. It specifies CSGLIQSSGNTIYF.

This rearrangement joins TRBV19 to TRBJ2-1; possibly TRBD2 for D (5 bases). The CDR3 totals 13 residues. CDR1 is LNHDA and CDR2 is SQIVND in the germline V gene (reference sequence). The V end lost 5 bases, the J end lost 8 bases, and 13 bases lay between the germline ends. This CDR3 is CASSRASWDEQFF. As DNA, the CDR3 is TGTGCCAGTAGTCGGGCTAGCTGGGATGAGCAGTTCTTC.

This clone was recorded once. This sample includes further DNA sequences coding for the same CDR3. This chain connects TRBV9 to TRBJ2-7, with 11 bases that match TRBD2. The CDR3 loop spans 15 amino acids. J gave up 0 bases and V 3 bases, and 2 bases lay outside the gene matches. Germline V lookup: CDR1 SGDLS, CDR2 YYNGEE. CDR3 residues: CASSAGTSGSYEQYF. The CDR3 DNA follows: TGTGCCAGCAGCGCCGGGACTAGCGGCTCCTACGAGCAGTACTTC. Combining the CDR3 with reference TRBV9 and TRBJ2-7 gives the whole variable domain DSGVTQTPKHLITATGQRVTLRCSPRSGDLSVYWYQQSLDQGLQFLIQYYNGEERAKGNILERFSAQQFPDLHSELNLSSLELGDSALYFCASSAGTSGSYEQYFGPGTRLTVT.